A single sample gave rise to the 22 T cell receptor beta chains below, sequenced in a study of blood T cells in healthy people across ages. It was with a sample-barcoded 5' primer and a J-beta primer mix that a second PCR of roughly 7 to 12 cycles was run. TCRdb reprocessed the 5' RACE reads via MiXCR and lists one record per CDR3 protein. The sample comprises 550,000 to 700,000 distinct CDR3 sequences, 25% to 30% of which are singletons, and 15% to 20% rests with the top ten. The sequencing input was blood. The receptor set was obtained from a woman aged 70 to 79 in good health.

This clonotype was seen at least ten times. CDR3 sequence: CASSGQGGSPLHF. CDR3 in DNA: TGTGCCAGCAGCGGACAGGGAGGTTCACCCCTCCACTTT. The chain joins TRBV7-2 to TRBJ1-6; 8 bases line up with TRBD1. J lost 9 bases, V lost 5 bases, and 3 bases had no gene match. CDR1 is SGHTA and CDR2 is FQGNSA in the germline V gene. The CDR3 has 13 amino acids.

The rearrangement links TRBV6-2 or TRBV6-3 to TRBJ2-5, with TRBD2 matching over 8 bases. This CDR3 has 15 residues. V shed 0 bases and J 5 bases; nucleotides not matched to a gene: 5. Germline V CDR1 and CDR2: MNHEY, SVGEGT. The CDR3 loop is CASSYSGLAVETQYF. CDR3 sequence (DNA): TGTGCCAGCAGTTACTCAGGACTAGCCGTCGAGACCCAGTACTTC.

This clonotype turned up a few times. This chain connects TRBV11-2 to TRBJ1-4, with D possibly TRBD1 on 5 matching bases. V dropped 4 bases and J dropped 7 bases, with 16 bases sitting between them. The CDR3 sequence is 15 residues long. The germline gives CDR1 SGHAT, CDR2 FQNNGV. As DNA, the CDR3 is TGTGCCAGCAGCTCTACCTACGGGGGAAGTGAAAAACTGTTTTTT. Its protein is CASSSTYGGSEKLFF.

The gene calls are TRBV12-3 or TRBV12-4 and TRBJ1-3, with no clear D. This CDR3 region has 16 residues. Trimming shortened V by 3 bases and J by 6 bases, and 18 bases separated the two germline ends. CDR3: CASSFVFLGTENTIYF. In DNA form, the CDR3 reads TGTGCCAGCAGTTTTGTATTCCTGGGAACGGAAAACACCATATATTTT.

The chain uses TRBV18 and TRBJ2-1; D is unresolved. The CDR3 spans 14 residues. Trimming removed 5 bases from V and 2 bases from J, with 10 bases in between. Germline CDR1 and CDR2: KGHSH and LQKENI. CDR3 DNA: TGTGCCAGCTCATCACTCATGGCCTACAATGAGCAGTTCTTC. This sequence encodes CASSSLMAYNEQFF.

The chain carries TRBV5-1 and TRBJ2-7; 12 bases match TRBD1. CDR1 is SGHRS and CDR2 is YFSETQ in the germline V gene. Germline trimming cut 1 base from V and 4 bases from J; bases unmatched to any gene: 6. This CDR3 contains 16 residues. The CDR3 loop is CASSLSGTGGRYEQYF. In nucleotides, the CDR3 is TGCGCCAGCAGCTTGTCTGGGACAGGGGGCAGGTACGAGCAGTACTTC.

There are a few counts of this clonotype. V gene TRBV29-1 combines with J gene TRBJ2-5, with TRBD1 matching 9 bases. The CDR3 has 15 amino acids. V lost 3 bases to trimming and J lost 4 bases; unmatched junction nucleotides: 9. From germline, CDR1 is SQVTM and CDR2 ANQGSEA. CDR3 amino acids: CSVDRGTGTRETQYF. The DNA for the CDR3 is TGCAGCGTTGATCGCGGGACAGGGACCCGAGAGACCCAGTACTTC.

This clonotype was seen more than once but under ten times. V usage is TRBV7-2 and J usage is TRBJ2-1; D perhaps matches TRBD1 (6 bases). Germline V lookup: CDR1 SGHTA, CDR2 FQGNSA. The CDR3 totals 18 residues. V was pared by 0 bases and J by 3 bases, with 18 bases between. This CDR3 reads CASSLAQGSRAGYNEQFF. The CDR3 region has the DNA TGTGCCAGCAGCTTAGCGCAGGGGTCACGCGCGGGCTACAATGAGCAGTTCTTC. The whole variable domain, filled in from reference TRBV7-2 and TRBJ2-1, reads GAGVSQSPSNKVTEKGKDVELRCDPISGHTALYWYRQSLGQGLEFLIYFQGNSAPDKSGLPSDRFSAERTGGSVSTLTIQRTQQEDSAVYLCASSLAQGSRAGYNEQFFGPGTRLTVL.

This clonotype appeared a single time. CDR3 loop: CASSHWTGREETQYF. The CDR3 DNA is TGTGCCAGCAGCCATTGGACAGGGAGGGAAGAGACCCAGTACTTC. The chain uses TRBV7-9 and TRBJ2-5, with D perhaps TRBD1 (8 bases). The germline gives CDR1 SEHNR, CDR2 FQNEAQ (reference sequence). With 5 bases removed from V and 3 bases from J, the gap between germline ends came to 16 bases. The CDR3 is 15 amino acids. The full variable domain, in which reference TRBV7-9 and TRBJ2-5 provide the parts outside the CDR3, is DTGVSQNPRHKITKRGQNVTFRCDPISEHNRLYWYRQTLGQGPEFLTYFQNEAQLEKSRLLSDRFSAERPKGSFSTLEIQRTEQGDSAMYLCASSHWTGREETQYFGPGTRLLVL.

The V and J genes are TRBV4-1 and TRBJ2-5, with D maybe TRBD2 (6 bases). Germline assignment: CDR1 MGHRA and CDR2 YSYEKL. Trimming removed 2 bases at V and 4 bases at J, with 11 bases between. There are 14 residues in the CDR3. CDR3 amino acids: CASSQLLAVETQYF. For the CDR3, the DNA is TGCGCCAGCAGCCAACTACTAGCAGTAGAGACCCAGTACTTC.

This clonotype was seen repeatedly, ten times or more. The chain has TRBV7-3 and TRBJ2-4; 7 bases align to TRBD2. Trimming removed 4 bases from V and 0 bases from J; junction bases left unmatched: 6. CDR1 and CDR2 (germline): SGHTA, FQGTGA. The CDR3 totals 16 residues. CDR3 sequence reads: CASSSRLAVAKNIQYF. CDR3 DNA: TGTGCCAGCAGCTCTCGACTAGCAGTAGCCAAAAACATTCAGTACTTC.

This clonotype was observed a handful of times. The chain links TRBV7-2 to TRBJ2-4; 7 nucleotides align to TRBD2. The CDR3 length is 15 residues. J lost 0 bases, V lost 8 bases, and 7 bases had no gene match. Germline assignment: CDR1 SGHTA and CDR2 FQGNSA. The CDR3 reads CASASGFIAKNIQYF. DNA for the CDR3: TGTGCCAGCGCTAGCGGATTCATAGCCAAAAACATTCAGTACTTC.

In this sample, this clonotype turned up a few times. CDR3 loop: CSVLTGKAYEQYF. Written as DNA, the CDR3 is TGCAGCGTCCTGACAGGCAAAGCCTACGAGCAGTACTTC. V is TRBV29-1 and J is TRBJ2-7, with a tentative D call TRBD1 (6 bases). V was cut by 6 bases and J by 2 bases, with 14 bases left in between. Germline values: CDR1 SQVTM, CDR2 ANQGSEA. The CDR3 covers 13 residues.

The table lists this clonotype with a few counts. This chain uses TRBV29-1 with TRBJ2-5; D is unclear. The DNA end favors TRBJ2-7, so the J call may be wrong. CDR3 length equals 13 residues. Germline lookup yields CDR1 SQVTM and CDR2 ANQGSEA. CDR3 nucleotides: TGCAGCGTTAGTACGCGAGACTCCTACGAGCAGTACTTC. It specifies CSVSTRDSYEQYF.

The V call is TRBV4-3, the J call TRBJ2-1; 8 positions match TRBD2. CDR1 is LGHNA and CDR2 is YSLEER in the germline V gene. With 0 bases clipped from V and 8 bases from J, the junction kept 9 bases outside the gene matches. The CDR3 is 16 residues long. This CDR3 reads CASSQDLRRGVDEQFF. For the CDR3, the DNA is TGCGCCAGCAGCCAAGATCTTCGGCGGGGGGTCGATGAGCAGTTCTTC.

The CDR3 spells CASSLIHRGSWETQYF. CDR3 DNA: TGTGCCAGCAGCTTAATACACAGGGGATCGTGGGAGACCCAGTACTTC. The gene calls are TRBV7-2 and TRBJ2-5; TRBD1 matches at 7 bases. The CDR3 is 16 amino acids. V was pared by 2 bases and J by 5 bases, with 11 bases of the junction left unmatched. CDR1 is SGHTA, CDR2 FQGNSA, per germline. Combining the CDR3 with reference TRBV7-2 and TRBJ2-5 gives the whole variable domain GAGVSQSPSNKVTEKGKDVELRCDPISGHTALYWYRQSLGQGLEFLIYFQGNSAPDKSGLPSDRFSAERTGGSVSTLTIQRTQQEDSAVYLCASSLIHRGSWETQYFGPGTRLLVL.

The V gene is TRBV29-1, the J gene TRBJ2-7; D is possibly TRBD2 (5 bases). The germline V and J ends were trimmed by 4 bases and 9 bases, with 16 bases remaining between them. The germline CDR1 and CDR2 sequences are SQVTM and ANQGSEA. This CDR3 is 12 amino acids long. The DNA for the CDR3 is TGCAGCGTTGGAGGACTCGGGATAAGGCAGTACTTC. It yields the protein CSVGGLGIRQYF.

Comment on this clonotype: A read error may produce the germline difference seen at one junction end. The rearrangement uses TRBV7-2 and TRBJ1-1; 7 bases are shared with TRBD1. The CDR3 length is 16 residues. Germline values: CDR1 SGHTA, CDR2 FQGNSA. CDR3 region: CASSTPEGTANTEAFF. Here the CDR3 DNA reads TGTGCCAGCAGCACCCCCGAGGGGACAGCGAACACCGAAGCTTTCTTT.

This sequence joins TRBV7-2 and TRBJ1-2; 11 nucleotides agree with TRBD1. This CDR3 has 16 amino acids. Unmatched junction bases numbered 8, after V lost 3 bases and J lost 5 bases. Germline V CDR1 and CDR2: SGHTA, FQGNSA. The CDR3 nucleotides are TGTGCCAGCAGCTTTTCCTCCGGGACAGGGGGTTATGGCTACACCTTC. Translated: CASSFSSGTGGYGYTF.

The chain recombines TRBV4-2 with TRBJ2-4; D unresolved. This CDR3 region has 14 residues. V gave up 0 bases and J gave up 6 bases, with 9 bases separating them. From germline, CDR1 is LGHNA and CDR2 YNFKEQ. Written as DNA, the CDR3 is TGTGCCAGCAGCCAAGAACCGAAGGGAAACATTCAGTACTTC. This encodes CASSQEPKGNIQYF.

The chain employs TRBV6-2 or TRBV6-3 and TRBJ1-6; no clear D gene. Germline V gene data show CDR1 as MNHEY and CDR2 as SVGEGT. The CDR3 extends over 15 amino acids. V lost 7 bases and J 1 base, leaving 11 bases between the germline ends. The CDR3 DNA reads TGTGCCAGCACCGCAGGCAGATCCTATAATTCACCCCTCCACTTT. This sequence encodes CASTAGRSYNSPLHF.

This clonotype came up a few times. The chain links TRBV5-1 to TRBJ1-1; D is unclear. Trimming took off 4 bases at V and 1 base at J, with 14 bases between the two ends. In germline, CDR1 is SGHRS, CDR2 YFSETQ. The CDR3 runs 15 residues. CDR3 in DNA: TGCGCCAGCAGCCCCTCTAACACCCAGAACACTGAAGCTTTCTTT. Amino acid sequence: CASSPSNTQNTEAFF.